This is a list of T cell receptor beta chains from one sample in a study of blood T cell repertoires in COVID-19. Clones were sequenced by immunoSEQ multiplex PCR, and TCRdb holds only the in-frame ones, with some missing. There are 250,000 to 300,000 clones in the sample; about 85% occur only once, and about 3.6% lies in the top ten. The sample comprised peripheral blood. The receptors were gathered from a man aged 18-30 years with active or convalescent COVID-19. Each CDR3 is given with its conserved first and last residue. The D gene is left open where the match is weak. Clone size is not always given. Where it is, it says once, few, many or a class for expanded clones.

d_call j_call v_call clone_size cdr3_aa cdr3_nt
NA TRBJ2-5 TRBV7-7 few CASSLARDETQYF TGTGCTAGCAGCTTAGCCAGGGATGAGACCCAGTACTTC
NA TRBJ2-7 TRBV4-2 few CASSQEYAPLGPTSAIF TGTGCCAGCAGCCAAGAGTACGCGCCACTAGGTCCTACGAGCGCTATTTTC
NA TRBJ2-3 TRBV6-5 once CASSYSGGPTDTQYF TGTGCCAGCAGTTACTCCGGCGGCCCCACAGATACGCAGTATTTT
NA TRBJ2-7 TRBV4-2 NA CASSQDLGTTFYEQYF TGTGCCAGCAGCCAAGATCTAGGGACAACCTTCTACGAGCAGTACTTC
TRBD1 TRBJ2-7 TRBV9 NA CASSAGTGTGEQYF TGTGCCAGCAGCGCCGGGACAGGGACGGGCGAGCAGTACTTC
NA TRBJ2-4 TRBV7-9 NA CASSLSPGETKNIQYF TGTGCCAGCAGCTTATCTCCGGGGGAAACCAAAAACATTCAGTACTTC
NA TRBJ2-1 TRBV5-1 NA CASSWGSSGDNEQFF TGCGCCAGCAGCTGGGGTAGTAGCGGAGACAATGAGCAGTTCTTC
NA TRBJ2-7 TRBV29-1 NA CSVGPRGSEQYF TGCAGCGTTGGGCCCCGGGGTAGCGAGCAGTACTTC
NA TRBJ2-6 TRBV5-4 NA CASSLGQISGANVLTF TGTGCCAGCAGCTTGGGGCAGATCTCTGGGGCCAACGTCCTGACTTTC
NA TRBJ2-3 TRBV5-6 NA CASSLGSGPPTDTQYF TGTGCCAGCAGCTTGGGCTCAGGTCCCCCCACGGATACGCAGTATTTT
TRBD1 TRBJ1-5 TRBV29-1 NA CSVGETLGQGGGQPQHF TGCAGCGTCGGAGAGACCCTTGGACAGGGAGGAGGACAGCCCCAGCATTTT
TRBD1 TRBJ2-7 TRBV24-1 NA CATSALFRDRGRYEQYF TGTGCCACCAGTGCCCTATTCCGGGACAGGGGCCGGTACGAGCAGTACTTC
NA TRBJ1-1 TRBV7-9 NA CASSFEAGLTEAFF TGTGCCAGCAGCTTTGAGGCGGGACTCACTGAAGCTTTCTTT
NA TRBJ1-4 TRBV2 NA CASSEDRVGEKLFF TGTGCCAGCAGTGAAGACAGGGTAGGGGAAAAACTGTTTTTT
TRBD1 TRBJ2-2 TRBV5-1 NA CASSLAGWDRGRGELFF TGCGCCAGCAGCTTGGCCGGTTGGGACAGGGGGCGCGGGGAGCTGTTTTTT
NA TRBJ1-2 TRBV25-1 NA CASSRSDRARRYGYTF TGTGCCAGCAGTCGGTCGGACAGAGCACGCAGGTATGGCTACACCTTC
NA TRBJ2-7 TRBV7-8 NA CASSLVTHGGVEQYF TGTGCCAGCAGCTTAGTTACCCACGGAGGGGTCGAGCAGTACTTC
NA TRBJ1-5 TRBV7-9 NA CASSLTANQPQHF TGTGCCAGCAGCTTGACAGCAAATCAGCCCCAGCATTTT
NA TRBJ1-2 TRBV5-5 NA CASSLRPGQREYGYTF TGTGCCAGCAGCCTGCGACCAGGACAGAGGGAATATGGCTACACCTTC
TRBD2 TRBJ2-7 TRBV5-6 few CASSLMGLAGYEQYF TGTGCCAGCAGCTTGATGGGACTAGCTGGCTACGAGCAGTACTTC
NA TRBJ2-5 TRBV4-2 NA CASSHHSTDFEETQYF TGTGCCAGCAGCCACCATTCGACTGACTTCGAGGAGACCCAGTACTTC
TRBD2 TRBJ2-1 TRBV2 NA CASSLSGRAGNEQFF TGTGCCAGCAGCCTCAGCGGGAGGGCCGGCAATGAGCAGTTCTTC
NA TRBJ2-7 TRBV3-1/TRBV3-2 NA CASSRTLVSEQYF TGTGCCAGCAGCCGAACCCTGGTCAGCGAGCAGTACTTC
NA TRBJ1-4 TRBV7-3 NA CASSLSPDEKLFF TGTGCCAGCAGCTTATCTCCAGATGAAAAACTGTTTTTT
TRBD1 TRBJ1-2 TRBV5-1 NA CASGWTGAENGYTF TGCGCCAGCGGTTGGACAGGGGCGGAGAATGGCTACACCTTC
NA TRBJ1-2 TRBV28 NA CASFLEYGYTF TGTGCCAGCTTTTTAGAGTATGGCTACACCTTC
NA TRBJ1-3 TRBV28 NA CASTPRVAGNTIYF TGTGCCAGCACCCCGAGGGTTGCTGGAAACACCATATATTTT
NA TRBJ1-2 TRBV29-1 NA CSGGGGNGYTF TGCAGCGGTGGAGGAGGGAATGGCTACACCTTC
NA TRBJ2-5 TRBV19 NA CASSPRLGGVETQYF TGTGCCAGTAGTCCCCGACTAGGCGGTGTTGAGACCCAGTACTTC
NA TRBJ1-5 TRBV19 NA CASSITGNQPQHF TGTGCCAGTAGTATTACAGGCAATCAGCCCCAGCATTTT
NA TRBJ1-5 TRBV12-3/TRBV12-4 NA CASSEGGNQPQHF TGTGCCAGCAGCGAAGGAGGCAATCAGCCCCAGCATTTT
NA TRBJ2-7 TRBV7-9 NA CASYRTAHEQYF TGTGCCAGCTACCGAACCGCGCACGAGCAGTACTTC
TRBD1 TRBJ2-1 TRBV24-1 NA CATSDLGQGSYNEQFF TGTGCCACCAGTGATCTGGGACAGGGTTCCTACAATGAGCAGTTCTTC
NA TRBJ1-1 TRBV14 NA CASSQDTTRGKDTEAFF TGTGCCAGCAGCCAAGATACAACAAGGGGTAAAGACACTGAAGCTTTCTTT
NA TRBJ1-4 TRBV13 NA CASSLGQQTNEKLFF TGTGCCAGCAGCTTAGGACAGCAAACGAATGAAAAACTGTTTTTT
NA TRBJ1-1 TRBV30 NA CAWTGGLQGLTEAFF TGTGCCTGGACTGGGGGACTTCAGGGTCTCACTGAAGCTTTCTTT
TRBD1 TRBJ1-2 TRBV7-9 NA CASSLDVGQSYGYTF TGTGCCAGCAGCTTAGACGTGGGACAGTCCTATGGCTACACCTTC
NA TRBJ2-1 TRBV4-2 NA CASSSNYYFYNEQFF TGTGCCAGCAGCTCCAACTACTATTTTTACAATGAGCAGTTCTTC
NA TRBJ2-7 TRBV5-4 NA CASSLEDNYEQYF TGTGCCAGCAGCTTGGAGGACAACTACGAGCAGTACTTC
NA TRBJ2-3 TRBV7-3 NA CASSDSGSSDTQYF TGTGCCAGCAGCGATTCGGGATCCTCGGATACGCAGTATTTT
TRBD2 TRBJ2-1 TRBV6-5 NA CASSYVLAGAREQFF TGTGCCAGCAGTTACGTTTTAGCGGGAGCCCGTGAGCAGTTCTTC
TRBD1 TRBJ1-3 TRBV7-6 NA CASSSSTGPGNTIYF TGTGCCAGCAGCTCATCGACAGGGCCCGGAAACACCATATATTTT
NA TRBJ1-5 TRBV19 NA CATSTQGLNSNQPQHF TGTGCCACTTCGACGCAGGGGCTAAATAGCAATCAGCCCCAGCATTTT
NA TRBJ2-3 TRBV7-2 NA CASSPPGGIPMTTQYF TGTGCCAGCAGCCCCCCTGGAGGGATTCCTATGACAACGCAGTATTTT
NA TRBJ2-1 TRBV10-2 NA CASTYGSNEQFF TGCGCCAGCACTTACGGGAGCAATGAGCAGTTCTTC
TRBD2 TRBJ2-3 TRBV19 NA CASRSQAGERDTQYF TGTGCCAGTAGGAGCCAGGCGGGGGAGAGAGATACGCAGTATTTT
TRBD1 TRBJ1-4 TRBV7-6 NA CASSLDARTGGEKLFF TGTGCCAGCAGCTTAGATGCTCGGACAGGGGGTGAAAAACTGTTTTTT
TRBD2 TRBJ2-2 TRBV7-7 NA CASSLFSSGGTGELFF TGTGCCAGCAGCTTATTTTCTAGCGGGGGCACCGGGGAGCTGTTTTTT
TRBD1 TRBJ2-6 TRBV6-1 few CASSGPRQGFGANVLTF TGTGCCAGCAGTGGACCTCGACAGGGGTTTGGGGCCAACGTCCTGACTTTC
TRBD2 TRBJ2-1 TRBV18 once CASSQGTKYNEQFF TGTGCCAGCTCACAGGGGACTAAGTACAATGAGCAGTTCTTC
NA TRBJ2-7 TRBV5-1 NA CASSLFSGSEQYF TGCGCCAGCAGCTTGTTTTCGGGAAGCGAGCAGTACTTC
NA TRBJ2-7 TRBV7-9 many CASSFAEADIYEQYF TGTGCCAGCAGCTTCGCGGAAGCGGATATCTACGAGCAGTACTTC
NA TRBJ1-2 TRBV6-5 NA CASSDRTAGNYGYTF TGTGCCAGCAGCGACAGGACAGCCGGCAACTATGGCTACACCTTC
TRBD1 TRBJ2-1 TRBV5-1 NA CASSFVFGTGGYNEQFF TGCGCCAGCAGCTTCGTATTTGGGACAGGGGGCTACAATGAGCAGTTCTTC
TRBD1 TRBJ1-6 TRBV6-5 NA CASSYSRGGGGSPLHF TGTGCCAGCAGTTACTCGAGAGGGGGCGGCGGGTCACCCCTCCACTTT